This entry features one TCR beta chain sequence. This clonotype was seen ten or more times. The target of this receptor is not known. The record has no base qualities; no much larger clone is one base away. The data were taken from a study of human T cells and chemical hapten exposure (dated by TCRdb to the early 2020s). Broadly, across the study: For sensitization, 2% DPC in acetone was applied to a 2 cm by 2 cm area of upper inner arm skin. Throughout the roughly 23-week study period, patients were also given weekly therapeutic DPC doses on the scalp. Patch tests used Finn chambers with 0.01% DPC on the upper back, scored after 6 days by International Contact Dermatitis Research Group standards. Most of the patients in the cohort were female, and the cohort covered alopecia areata with under or over 50% scalp involvement, alopecia totalis and alopecia universalis. Libraries were combined into a pool for sequencing, and differences in TCR yield between samples came mainly from small differences in library volumes within the pool. This study followed changes in the peripheral blood TCR repertoire in vivo during primary and secondary sensitization of alopecia patients to the hapten diphenylcyclopropenone (DPC). Patient blood was sampled pre-sensitization (week 0) and at 2, 6 and about 24 weeks after DPC sensitization. Around 29 alopecia patients provided blood for TCR sequencing at one to four time points (pre-sensitization, 2, 6 and 24 weeks).

Library preparation used RACE. Sequencing was carried out with a NextSeq 500. Library preparation attached unique molecular identifiers to individual cDNA molecules for quantitative, reproducible TCR counting. Each blood RNA sample was used to sequence both TCR alpha and TCR beta chains. Processing in the source paper ran as follows. The median number of TCRs per sample was 90,000 to 100,000, ranging from roughly 20,000 to 690,600. The Decombinator software suite was used to annotate the V, J and CDR3 of the TCR reads. To make PS versus PT1 abundance plots, every sample was subsampled to the same number of TCRs (28,000). TCRs were defined as expanded if absent before sensitization and observed at least eight times at the 2-week time point. TCRdb redid the processing of the public reads, applying fastp at Q25 and MiXCR, and retained in-frame beta chains. Each entry merges the rows of one CDR3 protein and shows their most common DNA and genes. None of the V and J calls come from the authors' own analysis; TCRdb made them. The sample records about 80,000 distinct CDR3 sequences, 11% of which are singletons. 1.5% to 2% of the sample belongs to the ten largest clones.

The research as a whole found: Alopecia, a presumed autoimmune disease, was present in all patients, so the immune response of the patients might differ from that of healthy individuals. No change with DPC sensitization was found in the number of TCRs above 1 in 1000 frequency, and no evidence of global repertoire structure alterations was found. Significantly more large CDR3 similarity clusters were formed by expanded TCRs than by pre-sensitization or healthy control sets, consistent with antigen-driven responses. A positive correlation was found between the number of PT1 expanded TCRs and patch test score, with significance reached at thresholds 8, 16 and 32 but not 4. After repeated subsampling, changes were observed in the strength of the expansion versus patch-test correlation and in the threshold at which the correlation became significant.

Read against the paper, the sample's time point label means: patch test 2, 6 weeks after DPC sensitization. The treatment or condition label of this sample denotes: therapeutic diphenylcyclopropenone sensitization with weekly scalp DPC. At every patch-test visit, the blood draw took place before the patch test was put on. To be eligible, patients had to be aged 18 to 70, diagnosed with alopecia and judged suitable for DPC therapy, while pregnant patients were excluded. Unfractionated whole blood was collected in Tempus Blood RNA tubes, and total RNA was extracted from that blood. V loses 6 bases of germline sequence and J loses 1 base, and the interval between the two ends is 7 bases. Including cysteine and phenylalanine, the CDR3 has 13 amino acids. The entry retains the CDR3 DNA only, 39 bases that are in frame from base 1. The germline V gene supplies CDR1 SGHTA and CDR2 FQGNSA.

This TCR derives from a man in his late teens or twenties with alopecia areata. Some clones in this sample may be carry-over from other donors' samples. The V and J segments used are TRBV7-2 and TRBJ1-5; TRBD1 is perhaps the D gene, given 5 matching bases. Sequenced material: whole blood, taken in connection with sensitization to the hapten diphenylcyclopropenone (DPC). The bases read TGTGCCAGCAGTCGACAGAGCAATCAGCCCCAGCATTTT. Protein translation: CASSRQSNQPQHF.